The clone carrying this T cell receptor (beta chain) turned up a few times. The data derive from a study of control samples from healthy donors and cancer patients. Generated by immunoSEQ multiplex PCR, the TCRdb table keeps only in-frame clones and is missing some. The table includes about 34,000 clones, around 87% detected once. Sequenced material: PBMCs. The TCR sequence derives from a woman in her 40s with lung cancer.

The DNA for the CDR3 is TGTGCCAGCGGAGGCAGGGGGGAGACCCAGTACTTC. Protein: CASGGRGETQYF. V and J are TRBV28 and TRBJ2-5, with 7 bases that match TRBD1. Germline V gives CDR1 MDHEN, CDR2 SYDVKM. The CDR3 is 12 amino acids. After removal of 8 bases from V and 5 bases from J, the junction contained 5 bases not matched to a gene.